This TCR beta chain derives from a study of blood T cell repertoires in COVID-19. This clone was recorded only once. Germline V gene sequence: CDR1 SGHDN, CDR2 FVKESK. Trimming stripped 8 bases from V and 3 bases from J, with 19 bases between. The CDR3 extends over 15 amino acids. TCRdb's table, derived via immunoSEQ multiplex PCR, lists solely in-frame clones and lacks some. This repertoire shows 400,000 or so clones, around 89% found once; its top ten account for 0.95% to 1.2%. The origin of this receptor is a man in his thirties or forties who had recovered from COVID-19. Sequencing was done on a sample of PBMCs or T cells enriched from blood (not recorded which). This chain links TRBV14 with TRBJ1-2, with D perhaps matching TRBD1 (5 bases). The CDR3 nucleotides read TGTGCCAGCGGGCCCGGGCAGGGCTGGGACTATGGCTACACCTTC. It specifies CASGPGQGWDYGYTF.